The 21 T cell receptor beta chains below come from one sample, sequenced in a study of CD8 T cells in ankylosing spondylitis. General study results and limits: Ankylosing spondylitis blood appeared to be characterized by a TCR beta motif of roughly eight highly homologous variants.

One entry per CDR3 protein results from TCRdb running MiXCR on the 5' RACE reads. The data contain about 390,000 distinct CDR3 sequences, 20% to 25% of them singletons. Antigen specificity for these receptors is unknown. Sequencing was done on a sample of blood, either unsorted or a sorted T cell fraction (not recorded which). These receptors were collected from a male donor with ankylosing spondylitis.

This rearrangement joins TRBV5-1 to TRBJ2-2; 7 bases are shared with TRBD1. The junction had 4 bases not matched to a gene; V was cut back by 5 bases and J by 0 bases. CDR1 is SGHRS, CDR2 YFSETQ, per germline. The CDR3 runs 15 residues. The CDR3: CASRGTDPNTGELFF. The DNA of the CDR3 is TGCGCCAGCAGAGGGACAGACCCGAACACCGGGGAGCTGTTTTTT.

This clonotype was counted between two and nine times. The V call is TRBV4-2, the J call TRBJ1-4; D gene ambiguous. With 0 bases removed from V and 5 bases from J, the gap between germline ends came to 16 bases. CDR3 length equals 17 residues. CDR1 and CDR2 from the germline V gene are LGHNA and YNFKEQ. As DNA, the CDR3 is TGTGCCAGCAGCCAAGAGATTCGGCAGGCTGAAAATGAAAAACTGTTTTTT. This gives the protein CASSQEIRQAENEKLFF.

This clonotype has a handful of counts. The rearrangement joins TRBV7-2 to TRBJ2-3, with 14 nucleotides matching TRBD2. The CDR3 covers 16 residues. The V segment lost 3 bases and the J segment 4 bases; nucleotides outside the gene matches: 3. Germline lookup yields CDR1 SGHTA and CDR2 FQGNSA. The CDR3 DNA is TGTGCCAGCAGCTTGGGACTAGCGGGAGAGGCAGATACGCAGTATTTT. This codes for CASSLGLAGEADTQYF.

This clonotype was seen more than once but under ten times. A read error may account for a junction end that differs from germline. This chain uses TRBV4-1 with TRBJ1-1; 7 positions match TRBD1. The CDR3 extends over 12 amino acids. The germline CDR1 and CDR2 sequences are MGHRA and YSYEKL. CDR3 residues: CASSKDRVEAFF. In DNA form, the CDR3 reads TGCGCCAGCAGCAAAGACAGGGTGGAAGCTTTCTTT.

The V gene is TRBV20-1, the J gene TRBJ2-1, with a weak D call TRBD2 (6 bases). Germline V CDR1 and CDR2: DFQATT, SNEGSKA (reference sequence). V was trimmed by 0 bases and J by 0 bases, leaving 15 bases between them. This CDR3 has 17 residues. CDR3 protein: CSARDPRGGSSYNEQFF. In DNA, the CDR3 is TGCAGTGCTAGAGATCCTCGTGGGGGGAGCTCCTACAATGAGCAGTTCTTC.

This clonotype was seen a handful of times. The V and J genes are TRBV5-5 and TRBJ2-7; D may be TRBD2 (6 bases). CDR1 SGHKS and CDR2 YYEKEE come from the germline V gene (reference sequence). The CDR3 sequence is 16 residues long. Trimming left V 0 bases short and J 3 bases short, with 16 bases between. In DNA form, the CDR3 reads TGTGCCAGCAGCTTGGATGGAACAGCCGGGAGCTACGAGCAGTACTTC. Its protein product is CASSLDGTAGSYEQYF.

At least ten counts were recorded for this clonotype. V is TRBV5-5 and J is TRBJ2-3; the D gene is possibly TRBD2 (6 bases). In germline, CDR1 is SGHKS, CDR2 YYEKEE (reference sequence). Trimming removed 0 bases at V and 2 bases at J, with 10 bases between. The CDR3 has 15 amino acids. CDR3: CASSLGLELTDTQYF. The CDR3 DNA sequence: TGTGCCAGCAGCTTGGGACTAGAGCTCACAGATACGCAGTATTTT.

This clonotype was seen a handful of times. The rearrangement links TRBV4-1 to TRBJ2-1; D might be TRBD2 (6 bases). CDR1 MGHRA and CDR2 YSYEKL come from the germline V gene. V was shortened by 4 bases and J by 6 bases, with 22 bases between the two germline ends. CDR3 size: 17 residues. The DNA of the CDR3 is TGCGCCAGCAGCCCGGGCCTCGCGGGACCTCGACGCAATGAGCAGTTCTTC. Amino acid sequence: CASSPGLAGPRRNEQFF.

This clonotype has more than one count but fewer than ten. J is TRBJ2-7 and V is TRBV6-5; no reliable D call. Per the germline V gene, CDR1 is MNHEY and CDR2 is SVGAGI. Trimming left V 0 bases short and J 3 bases short, with 18 bases between. The CDR3 covers 17 residues. The CDR3 sequence: CASSYSKTSLDHYEQYF. CDR3 coding DNA: TGTGCCAGCAGTTACTCGAAAACATCCCTGGATCACTACGAGCAGTACTTC.

This chain links TRBV7-9 with TRBJ2-5; D possibly corresponds to TRBD2 (5 bases). This CDR3 is 14 amino acids long. CDR1 and CDR2 from the germline V gene are SEHNR and FQNEAQ (reference sequence). V was clipped by 4 bases and J by 2 bases, with 11 bases between them. CDR3 region: CASSYPRLQETQYF. The CDR3 DNA reads TGTGCCAGCAGCTACCCGCGACTACAAGAGACCCAGTACTTC.

This clonotype was observed a handful of times. This rearrangement joins TRBV29-1 to TRBJ2-5; D is uncertain. V was trimmed by 2 bases and J by 2 bases, leaving 6 bases between them. The CDR3 has 12 amino acids. Per the germline V gene, CDR1 is SQVTM and CDR2 is ANQGSEA. The CDR3 protein is CSVESLQETQYF. In DNA form, the CDR3 reads TGCAGCGTTGAATCCCTTCAAGAGACCCAGTACTTC.

The gene calls are TRBV20-1 and TRBJ1-3; TRBD1 is a possible D gene (5 bases). Germline values: CDR1 DFQATT, CDR2 SNEGSKA (reference sequence). The length of the CDR3 is 14 residues. The V end lost 0 bases, the J end lost 3 bases, and 9 bases lay between the germline ends. As DNA, the CDR3 is TGCAGTGCTAGAGACCGGGGGGTTGGAAACACCATATATTTT. It codes for CSARDRGVGNTIYF.

This clonotype has just a few counts. Germline is not matched at one junction end, which may reflect a read error. V gene TRBV6-2 or TRBV6-3 combines with J gene TRBJ2-3; the match to TRBD2 covers 10 bases. Per germline, CDR1 MNHEY and CDR2 SVGEGT. This CDR3 comprises 17 residues. CDR3 in DNA: TGTGCCAGCCGTTACGGGTTAGCGGGAGGATGGAGAGATACGCAGTATTTT. Residues: CASRYGLAGGWRDTQYF.

This clonotype was picked up a small number of times. The V gene is TRBV2, the J gene TRBJ2-7; D gene uncertain. V shed 6 bases and J shed 2 bases, with 14 bases lying between them. Germline values: CDR1 SNHLY, CDR2 FYNNEI. CDR3 size: 14 residues. The CDR3 here is CASRFGHSTYEQYF. Here the CDR3 DNA reads TGTGCCAGCAGGTTCGGTCACAGCACCTACGAGCAGTACTTC.

This clonotype was picked up a small number of times. The V and J genes are TRBV12-3 or TRBV12-4 and TRBJ1-5; D possibly corresponds to TRBD1 (5 bases). Deletions cut 6 bases from V and 3 bases from J, with 15 bases between. CDR3 length equals 15 residues. This CDR3 is CASSLGTDFNQPQHF. The DNA of the CDR3 is TGTGCCAGCAGCCTCGGGACGGACTTCAATCAGCCCCAGCATTTT.

This clonotype was observed a handful of times. V usage is TRBV27 and J usage is TRBJ2-7, with 9 bases fitting TRBD2. Looked up from germline, CDR1 is MNHEY and CDR2 is SMNVEV (reference sequence). The CDR3 has 16 amino acids. Losses at the gene ends were 1 base for V and 5 bases for J; bases not matched to a gene: 9. CDR3 amino acids: CASSLYSEREAHEQYF. Written as DNA, the CDR3 is TGTGCCAGCAGTTTATACTCGGAGCGGGAGGCCCACGAGCAGTACTTC.

This clonotype was found many times. The chain is built from TRBV30 and TRBJ1-2; maybe TRBD1 (6 bases). V lost 7 bases and J lost 10, with 22 bases in between. The CDR3 spans 13 residues. Germline CDR1 GTSNPN, CDR2 SVGIG (reference sequence). The CDR3 spells CASQAWGASDYTF. CDR3 sequence (DNA): TGTGCCTCCCAGGCTTGGGGGGCCTCCGACTACACCTTC.

This clonotype was seen a few times. The CDR3 here is CASSPTEPNYGYTF. CDR3 sequence (DNA): TGTGCCAGCAGCCCGACGGAGCCGAACTATGGCTACACCTTC. The chain carries TRBV7-9 and TRBJ1-2; D gene ambiguous. Trimming shortened V by 5 bases and J by 2 bases, and 12 bases separated the two germline ends. CDR3 length: 14 amino acids. CDR1 is SEHNR and CDR2 is FQNEAQ in the germline V gene (reference sequence). Full variable domain (missing parts from reference TRBV7-9 and TRBJ1-2): DTGVSQNPRHKITKRGQNVTFRCDPISEHNRLYWYRQTLGQGPEFLTYFQNEAQLEKSRLLSDRFSAERPKGSFSTLEIQRTEQGDSAMYLCASSPTEPNYGYTFGSGTRLTVV.

The rearrangement joins TRBV2 to TRBJ2-7; D is perhaps TRBD1 or TRBD2 (5 bases each). V lost 6 bases, J lost 6 bases, and 21 bases lay in between. The CDR3 spans 15 residues. In germline, CDR1 is SNHLY, CDR2 FYNNEI. In nucleotides, the CDR3 is TGTGCCAGCAGCGCTGGGGGTAACATTCAGGCCGAGCAGTACTTC. This sequence encodes CASSAGGNIQAEQYF.

This clonotype was seen only a few times. The genes are TRBV6-1 and TRBJ2-2, with D possibly TRBD2 on 5 matching bases. There are 15 residues in the CDR3. V gave up 7 bases and J gave up 2 bases, with 14 bases separating them. Germline V gene sequence: CDR1 MNHNS, CDR2 SASEGT. DNA of the CDR3: TGTGCCAGCAATCCCTTTAGCGTAAACACCGGGGAGCTGTTTTTT. This gives the protein CASNPFSVNTGELFF.

This clonotype came up a few times. The rearrangement uses TRBV7-9 and TRBJ2-1, with 7 bases lining up with TRBD1. Germline V gene data show CDR1 as SEHNR and CDR2 as FQNEAQ (reference sequence). After removal of 5 bases from V and 4 bases from J, the junction contained 2 bases not matched to a gene. The CDR3 contains 13 residues. The CDR3 sequence: CASSRGQYNEQFF. The DNA for the CDR3 is TGTGCCAGCAGCAGGGGGCAATACAATGAGCAGTTCTTC.